This T cell receptor beta chain was recorded in a study of blood T cells in healthy people across ages. Study-wide findings and caveats: The fall in TCR beta diversity per million T cells was roughly linear with age. More naive CD4+ cells and higher diversity were found in long-lived than in aged donors. The lack of PBMC sorting stopped any conclusive naive versus antigen-experienced comparison.

Sample-barcoded 5' priming and a J-beta primer mix drove a second PCR of about 6 to 12 cycles. TCRdb analysed the 5' RACE reads with MiXCR anew, one entry per CDR3 protein. This table has approximately 1,000,000 distinct CDR3 sequences, around 43% appearing once. PBMCs numbering at least 6 million were isolated per sample. This clonotype was seen just once. Its antigen is not identified. Germline CDR1 reads MNHNS; CDR2 reads SASEGT. CDR3 length: 16 residues. V lost 5 bases and J lost 0; bases outside the gene matches: 7. The chain joins TRBV6-1 to TRBJ1-5, with 7 bases fitting TRBD1. The TCR originated in a woman aged 60-70 years in good health. The sample consisted of blood. The CDR3 is CASSRTGADSNQPQHF. DNA of the CDR3: TGTGCCAGCAGTCGAACAGGGGCAGATAGCAATCAGCCCCAGCATTTT.